A single T cell receptor (beta chain) is shown here with its context. It lacks a known antigen. Nothing much larger sits one base from this clone, and base qualities are not available. The immunoSEQ hsTCRB v3.0 assay was used at survey level resolution for TRB variable region sequencing. TRB sequencing targeted a depth of 40,000-50,000 T-cell genomes per sample. TRB libraries were pooled and sequenced on an Illumina MiSeq using a v3 150-cycle kit. The paper's data handling went like this. Repertoire analysis ran in R within a reproducible Nextflow workflow covering QC, data transformation and analysis. LymphoSeq2, an R package for exploring AIRR-Seq data, was used to implement custom analyses. A few samples yielding fewer than 5000 total TRB sequences were excluded, leaving 188 analyzed HIV repertoires. Among the 200 or so HIV repertoires that were kept, some 60 were collected before ART initiation and roughly 130 were collected after ART initiation. Each repertoire was downsampled to 5000 TRB nucleotide sequences, and summary statistics were averaged across 100 downsampling iterations. The analysis kept only TRB sequences whose CDR3 regions were at least seven amino acids long. Diversity was assessed using a clonality score derived from Shannon entropy and using the Gini coefficient. In the repertoire networks, any two of the top 5000 CDR3 amino acid sequences were linked whenever the two sequences differed by an edit distance of one. For TRB CDR3 amino acid sequences, antigen specificity groups and MHC restriction were predicted with GLIPH2. To flag known associations with CMV, EBV, HIV or tissue antigens, CDR3 amino acid sequences were compared against VDJdb and McPAS-TCR. Pre-ART, post-ART and control groups were compared with Wilcoxon signed-rank tests and Holm-Bonferroni correction. In TCRdb, the immuneACCESS table is reduced to in-frame sequences with V and J assigned. These tables do not hold every clone; where another copy was compared, an unresolved V gene accounts for under half, and the others remain unexplained. The V and J calls and clone size come from that table; D and trimming were worked out from the DNA. The sample table lists about 22,000 clones, just over 85% of them with a count of one. The top ten constitute roughly 5% of the sample.

Participants were included only if at least one PBMC sample before ART initiation and at least two post-ART samples were available. Every participant with HIV received treatment in the United States of America. Before DNA extraction, cryopreserved samples of roughly 1-10 million PBMC were thawed and washed. At the time of the earliest PBMC sample for each participant with HIV, ages ranged from 23 to 54 years. PBMC samples were contributed by each participant from 1-4 timepoints before ART initiation and 2-8 timepoints after ART initiation, with a median of 7 samples. Serial HIV viral load, CD4+ T-cell count, ART history and demographic data were obtained for every participant. A Qiagen kit on a QIAcube was used to extract genomic DNA from unsorted PBMC, with samples processed in batches of 12. This entry belongs to a study of long-term antiretroviral therapy in people with HIV (dated by TCRdb to between 2021 and 2024). About the full investigation: Collection of the earliest samples took place about a decade ahead of the 2015 WHO recommendation for immediate ART, at a time when ART was typically delayed until CD4 counts fell. A retrospective serial study tested whether ART initiation and durable HIV suppression were associated with changes in peripheral blood TRB repertoire composition and diversity. The cohort contributed fewer than 200 cryopreserved PBMC samples from 30 adults with confirmed HIV infection, collected serially over a mean of around 6 years (range 1-12). Among the 25 to 30 participants with HIV, eleven to twelve were female. Test extractions of a monoclonal T-cell line alongside approximately 36 polyclonal samples showed no cross-contamination during QIAcube processing. Study-wide conclusions, independent of this receptor: At every time point, the repertoire was dominated by expanded TRB clones first identified before ART initiation, although this dominance fluctuated and, in many PLHIV, declined after ART. Because PBMC availability was limited, only the TCR beta chain was sequenced, with no alpha chain pairing. Samples dated from the mid-2000s to the late 2010s, and the ART regimens used may be less effective than current ones. CDR3 length ranges in HIV repertoires were narrower than in controls, and network structure suggested an antigen-experienced repertoire with only a slight naive shift after ART. Unsorted PBMC were profiled instead of sorted CD4+ and CD8+ T cells because pre-ART samples had limited cell numbers. ART initiation was associated with a significant increase in TRB diversity, but diversity stayed significantly below transplant donor controls even after long-term ART. No data were available on ART adherence, viral resistance or therapy changes, limiting inferences about post-ART repertoire changes.

The CDR3 starts with the cysteine, ends with the phenylalanine, and has 16 residues. Only the CDR3 portion is preserved as DNA: 48 bases, with reading frame beginning at the first base. Looking up the germline V gene (reference sequence) yields CDR1 SEHNR and CDR2 FQNEAQ. V has 2 bases trimmed and J has 1 base trimmed; junction bases matching no gene number 0. The sample consisted of unsorted PBMCs, taken 1.3 years after starting antiretroviral therapy. The clonotype was recovered from a man aged 60-69 years with HIV. The sequence joins TRBV7-9 to TRBJ2-3, with 13 bases matching TRBD2. For the CDR3, the sequence is CASSLTSGGGTDTQYF. The DNA sequence is as follows: TGTGCCAGCAGCTTAACTAGCGGGGGGGGCACAGATACGCAGTATTTT.